These 19 T cell receptor beta chains originate from one sample sequenced in a study of cytomegalovirus exposure and HLA in healthy donors. PCR involved 60 Vbeta and 13 Jbeta primers. TCRdb keeps only in-frame clones here, not all; method: immunoSEQ multiplex PCR. The table shows around 130,000 clones, with more than 70% occurring only once. Sequenced: PBMCs. Receptors originate from a woman aged 60 to 75 in good health and CMV-seronegative.

The chain has TRBV10-3 and TRBJ2-3, with 10 bases identical to TRBD1. V was clipped by 7 bases and J by 6 bases; unmatched bases: 13. This CDR3 is 16 amino acids long. Germline CDR1 is ENHRY and CDR2 is SYGVKD. This CDR3 reads CAITVRSTGGPDTQYF. CDR3 nucleotides: TGTGCCATCACAGTCAGGTCGACAGGGGGCCCGGATACGCAGTATTTT.

V gene TRBV7-3 combines with J gene TRBJ2-2; 7 nucleotides line up with TRBD1. The germline V gene has CDR1 SGHTA and CDR2 FQGTGA. J lost 2 bases, V lost 1 base, and 1 base had no gene match. The CDR3 contains 15 residues. The CDR3 here is CASSLRQGNTGELFF. As DNA, the CDR3 is TGTGCCAGCAGCTTAAGACAGGGAAACACCGGGGAGCTGTTTTTT.

This clone came up a few times. V gene TRBV19 combines with J gene TRBJ1-5, with 7 bases lining up with TRBD1. CDR1 is LNHDA, CDR2 SQIVND, per germline (reference sequence). The CDR3 has 18 residues. The V and J ends lost 10 bases and 10 bases, in that order; junction bases with no gene match: 28. CDR3 sequence (DNA): TGTGCCAAGCCCGGTAGGACAGGACACTTTGTCCGGAATGGCCCCCAGCATTTT. It yields the protein CAKPGRTGHFVRNGPQHF.

The chain links TRBV19 to TRBJ2-2, with D tentatively TRBD1 (6 bases). Germline CDR1 is LNHDA and CDR2 is SQIVND (reference sequence). V dropped 4 bases and J dropped 4 bases, with 13 bases sitting between them. This CDR3 is built from 15 residues. Here the CDR3 reads CASSTQGSVTGELFF. CDR3 DNA sequence: TGTGCCAGTAGTACACAGGGTTCGGTCACCGGGGAGCTGTTTTTT.

The chain employs TRBV28 and TRBJ1-4; D remains unclear. This CDR3 comprises 15 residues. CDR1 is MDHEN, CDR2 SYDVKM, per germline. V lost 1 base and J lost 10, with 16 bases in between. DNA of the CDR3: TGTGCCAGCAGTTTATTCGGGGTGCGTAGAGGAAAACTGTTTTTT. Translating gives CASSLFGVRRGKLFF.

V usage is TRBV5-1 and J usage is TRBJ2-7; possible D gene TRBD2, 6 bases. Deletions cut 0 bases from V and 0 bases from J, with 13 bases between. Germline CDR1 reads SGHRS; CDR2 reads YFSETQ. The CDR3 contains 16 residues. CDR3 nucleotides: TGCGCCAGCAGCTTGGAATTCCAGACTAGCTCCTACGAGCAGTACTTC. Encoded protein: CASSLEFQTSSYEQYF.

This chain links TRBV5-4 with TRBJ2-2; D may be TRBD2 (5 bases). The V gene's germline CDR1 is SGHNT and CDR2 YYREEE (reference sequence). The CDR3 covers 17 residues. Trimming took 7 bases from V and 1 from J, leaving 20 bases between them. The CDR3 DNA sequence: TGTGCCAGCGGATCCCTTTTCGGGGTAAAGAACACCGGGGAGCTGTTTTTT. This encodes CASGSLFGVKNTGELFF.

The chain has TRBV7-3 and TRBJ1-2; D call uncertain. V lost 5 bases and J lost 8, with 15 bases in between. CDR3 length equals 13 residues. Per germline, CDR1 SGHTA and CDR2 FQGTGA. CDR3 DNA: TGTGCCAGCAGCGATCCCGCGGGAAACGGCTACACCTTC. Encoded protein: CASSDPAGNGYTF.

This rearrangement joins TRBV5-1 to TRBJ1-6; no clear D. This CDR3 has 16 amino acids. The V end was cut by 4 bases, the J end by 5 bases, with 16 bases between. CDR1 and CDR2 (germline): SGHRS, YFSETQ. CDR3 amino acids: CASSPWGGKNNSPLHF. DNA of the CDR3: TGCGCCAGCAGCCCCTGGGGAGGCAAGAATAATTCACCCCTCCACTTT.

The chain links TRBV30 to TRBJ2-2; unclear D gene. Trimming stripped 1 base from V and 7 bases from J, with 7 bases between. The CDR3 is 12 amino acids. Germline V lookup: CDR1 GTSNPN, CDR2 SVGIG (reference sequence). The CDR3 sequence: CAWSATVGELFF. CDR3 sequence (DNA): TGTGCCTGGAGTGCTACGGTCGGGGAGCTGTTTTTT.

This sequence joins TRBV13 and TRBJ2-5, with TRBD2 matching 11 bases. The CDR3 covers 19 residues. J lost 7 bases, V lost 1 base, and 17 bases had no gene match. CDR1 PRHDT and CDR2 FYEKMQ come from the germline V gene (reference sequence). CDR3: CASSLVGNKTRLAGMTQYF. The CDR3 coding sequence is TGTGCCAGCAGCTTAGTAGGGAATAAAACCCGACTAGCGGGAATGACCCAGTACTTC.

J is TRBJ1-2 and V is TRBV6-1; tentative D call: TRBD1 (5 bases). Germline V lookup: CDR1 MNHNS, CDR2 SASEGT. This CDR3 is 17 amino acids long. V lost 1 base, J lost 4 bases, and 19 bases lay in between. Written as DNA, the CDR3 is TGTGCCAGCAGTGAAGAGGGTTCGGGGGGACTGACCTATGGCTACACCTTC. Protein sequence: CASSEEGSGGLTYGYTF.

V is TRBV11-2 and J is TRBJ2-5; perhaps TRBD1 as D (6 bases). TRBJ2-7 matches the DNA end more closely, so the J call is doubtful. Germline V CDR1 and CDR2: SGHAT, FQNNGV. The length of the CDR3 is 14 residues. The DNA for the CDR3 is TGTGCCAGCAGCCGCAGCGGACAGAACTACGAGCAGTACTTC. Translation gives CASSRSGQNYEQYF.

The chain uses TRBV18 and TRBJ1-1; 7 positions match TRBD1. The CDR3 length is 15 residues. Germline V gene data show CDR1 as KGHSH and CDR2 as LQKENI. V was clipped by 5 bases and J by 1 base; unmatched bases: 7. CDR3 in amino acids: CASSSRQGRNTEAFF. DNA for the CDR3: TGTGCCAGCTCATCGAGACAGGGTAGGAACACTGAAGCTTTCTTT.

J is TRBJ2-2 and V is TRBV5-1; D perhaps matches TRBD2 (5 bases). The length of the CDR3 is 14 residues. Germline CDR1 is SGHRS and CDR2 is YFSETQ. Trimming removed 6 bases from V and 2 bases from J, with 11 bases in between. CDR3 protein: CASTKRDNTGELFF. For the CDR3, the DNA is TGCGCCAGCACGAAGAGGGATAACACCGGGGAGCTGTTTTTT.

Only one count was recorded for this clone. The chain joins TRBV7-8 to TRBJ1-1; TRBD1 might be the D (5 bases). The CDR3 sequence is 14 residues long. V was clipped by 2 bases and J by 1 base, with 8 bases between them. Germline CDR1 is SGHVS and CDR2 is FQNEAQ. CDR3 sequence reads: CASSLIQGNTEAFF. CDR3 coding DNA: TGTGCCAGCAGCTTAATCCAGGGGAACACTGAAGCTTTCTTT.

The chain carries TRBV5-1 and TRBJ1-1, with a possible D match to TRBD1 (6 bases). In germline, CDR1 is SGHRS, CDR2 YFSETQ. The CDR3 is 16 amino acids. Trimming shortened V by 4 bases and J by 3 bases, and 19 bases separated the two germline ends. This CDR3 reads CASSLQPTGMDTEAFF. CDR3 nucleotides: TGCGCCAGCAGCCTTCAACCGACAGGTATGGACACTGAAGCTTTCTTT.

The chain couples TRBV6-1 to TRBJ1-3; 9 nucleotides match TRBD1. J was trimmed by 4 bases and V by 4 bases; bases with no gene match: 5. The germline gives CDR1 MNHNS, CDR2 SASEGT. CDR3 length: 15 amino acids. As DNA, the CDR3 is TGTGCCAGCAGTGTTGCCGGGACAGGGGGAAACACCATATATTTT. It is translated as CASSVAGTGGNTIYF.

This chain uses TRBV6-5 with TRBJ1-2; D gene uncertain. The CDR3 is 14 amino acids. V was cut by 3 bases and J by 6 bases, with 14 bases left in between. Germline loops: CDR1 MNHEY, CDR2 SVGAGI. The CDR3 sequence is CASSYQPGGDGYTF. The CDR3 coding sequence is TGTGCCAGCAGTTATCAGCCGGGTGGCGATGGCTACACCTTC.